There are many counts of the clone carrying this T cell receptor (beta chain). Its specificity is not known. The sample belongs to a study of T-cell reconstitution after alpha-beta-depleted transplantation in children. Whole-study findings and limits: T cells produced anew were the main source of T-cell counts and diversity one year after transplant. In patients about two months after transplant, alpha-beta T cells reportedly arose from several hundred expanded graft clones. The study traced high day-60 TCRbeta diversity in some patients to surviving recipient T cells and thymic progenitors.

Unique molecular identifiers featured in how the TCRbeta library was prepared. TCRdb fed the PCR reads into MiXCR, producing one record per CDR3 protein. Of around 670,000 distinct CDR3 sequences in the sample, roughly 14% were seen once. V was clipped by 3 bases and J by 0 bases, with 25 bases between them. The CDR3 covers 20 residues. CDR1 SGHRS and CDR2 YFSETQ come from the germline V gene. V is TRBV5-1 and J is TRBJ2-1; D is perhaps TRBD1 or TRBD2 (5 bases each). This receptor was identified in a girl aged 2 to 10 with congenital amegakaryocytic thrombocytopenia, due to receive a stem cell transplant. The sample consisted of PBMCs, taken before TCRalphabeta/CD19-depleted stem cell transplant. In DNA form, the CDR3 reads TGCGCCAGCAGCTATCATCCCGGGGCCAACTCCCCGTCCTCCTACAATGAGCAGTTCTTC. Residues: CASSYHPGANSPSSYNEQFF.